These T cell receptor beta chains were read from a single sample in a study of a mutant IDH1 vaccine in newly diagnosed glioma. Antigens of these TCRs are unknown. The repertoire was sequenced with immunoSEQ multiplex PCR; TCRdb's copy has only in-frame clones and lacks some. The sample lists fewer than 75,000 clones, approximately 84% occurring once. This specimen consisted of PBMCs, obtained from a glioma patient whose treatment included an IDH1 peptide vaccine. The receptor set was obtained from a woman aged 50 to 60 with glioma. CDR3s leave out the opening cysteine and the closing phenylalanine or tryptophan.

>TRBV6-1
ASSPTQENSPLH
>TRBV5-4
ASGEDSPTDTQY
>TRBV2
ASRILAGGPGELF
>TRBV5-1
ASSLGQGDGNTIY
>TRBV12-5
ASGLVHSGNTEAF
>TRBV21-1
ASSKAPGGELF
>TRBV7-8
ASSNSGTEAF
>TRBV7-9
ASSPGGGNYGYT
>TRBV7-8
ASSLDEGLTEAF
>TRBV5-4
ASSDGQASYEQY
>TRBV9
ASSVDGVSNQPQH
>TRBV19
ASSNDETGKQETQY
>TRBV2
ASSEPASGELF
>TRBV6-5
ASSYSGHNYGYT
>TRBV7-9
ASSPGKGEQY
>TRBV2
ASRSEGKWGEKLF
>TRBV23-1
ASSRRTDYRRQGGENTEAF
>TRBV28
ASSFLLTGDFNQPQH
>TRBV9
ASSLNRGGDTQY
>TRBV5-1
ASSLSGGNSPLH